The clone carrying this T cell receptor (beta chain) was picked up a small number of times. Its matching antigen is unknown. Germline V CDR1 and CDR2: SGHRS, YFSETQ. This CDR3 is 17 amino acids long. The germline V and J ends were trimmed by 1 base and 9 bases, with 25 bases remaining between them. This sample stems from a study of T cells in Graves' hyperthyroidism and ophthalmopathy. Whole-study context: Specimen type is peripheral blood, collected at initial diagnosis prior to any treatment.

Overall study results and limits: Researchers found most expanded thyroid clonotypes above 0.001 in blood as well.

Diagnosis of hyperthyroidism was new in patients aged 18 to 65, and its duration was under 2 months. RNA transcripts yielded amplified TCR beta CDR3 regions. HTBI primers were the set used in a first-round RT-PCR of the TCR CDR3. Using its own MiXCR run on the multiplex PCR reads, TCRdb lists one record per CDR3 protein. Here the sample spans a few hundred thousand distinct CDR3 sequences, more than 20% being singletons. The sequencing input was blood. V usage is TRBV5-1 and J usage is TRBJ1-1; a weak D match, TRBD1 (6 bases). This receptor was obtained from a man between 18 and 29 years old with Graves' hyperthyroidism. DNA for the CDR3: TGCGCCAGCAGCTTGCAGGGGCCGGGCGGAAAAACCCCCAAAGCTTTCTTT. This encodes CASSLQGPGGKTPKAFF.